This entry concerns a single T cell receptor beta chain. Its antigen is not identified. The data stem from a study of blood T cells in healthy people across ages. Findings and caveats of the study: Compared with aged donors, long-lived donors showed fewer expanded clones, suggesting selection.

The V and J ends lost 10 bases and 3 bases respectively, with 22 bases between them. This CDR3 is built from 16 residues. Primed by a sample-barcoded 5' primer and a J-beta primer mix, a second PCR proceeded for about 7 to 12 cycles. Via MiXCR, TCRdb re-called the 5' RACE reads, giving one row per CDR3 protein. The sample records hundreds of thousands of distinct CDR3 sequences, 25% to 35% being singletons. The sample consisted of blood. The sequence was obtained from a woman older than 75 in good health. This chain joins TRBV12-3 or TRBV12-4 and TRBJ2-1; D is uncertain. The CDR3 DNA follows: TGTGCCACCATTAACCTCCGCGATCGAGTCTACAATGAGCAGTTCTTC. Residues: CATINLRDRVYNEQFF.